This TCR beta chain was recorded in a study of T cell responses to AZD1222 COVID-19 vaccine. Germline V gives CDR1 DFQATT, CDR2 SNEGSKA (reference sequence). V shed 6 bases and J shed 1 base, with 6 bases lying between them. The CDR3 has 11 residues. Profiling relied on immunoSEQ multiplex PCR, and the TCRdb table lists in-frame clones only, not all of them. The repertoire holds about 180,000 clones, with around 88% as singletons. This sample comprised peripheral blood, obtained 28 days after the second AZD1222 dose. The rearrangement joins TRBV20-1 to TRBJ1-2; D is ambiguous. The TCR originated in an adult who received the AZD1222 COVID-19 vaccine. CDR3 in amino acids: CSAGLNYGYTF. For the CDR3, the DNA is TGCAGTGCAGGTCTTAACTATGGCTACACCTTC.